Listed here are 6 T cell receptor beta chains from one sample, sequenced in a study of T cells in localized non-small cell lung cancer (dated by TCRdb to 2019 to 2021). The library was generated by the immunoSEQ multiplex PCR assay. This immuneACCESS table, as held by TCRdb, lists in-frame sequences with V and J called but not all clones. Of the missing ones, under half trace to an unresolved V gene in checked studies; the others have no known cause. A total of more than 1,400 clones appear in this sample, approximately 37% of them only once. Of the sample, 9.4% falls within the top ten clones. Sequencing used lung tumor tissue, obtained before any cancer treatment. These receptors came from a male donor at least 60 years old with stage I squamous cell lung carcinoma.

In its sample, this clone was seen a few times. The chain combines TRBV10-3 with TRBJ1-1, with a tentative D call TRBD1 (5 bases). The CDR3 extends over 15 amino acids. From germline, CDR1 is ENHRY and CDR2 SYGVKD. The V end was cut by 0 bases, the J end by 1 base, with 9 bases between. The CDR3 sequence is CAISESTGANTEAFF. CDR3 sequence (DNA): TGTGCCATCAGTGAGTCGACCGGGGCGAACACTGAAGCTTTCTTT.

In its sample, this clone is medium-sized. CDR3 DNA: TGTGCCAGCAGCTTTCAGGGCCCACCGTCTAACTATGGCTACACCTTC. This sequence encodes CASSFQGPPSNYGYTF. The V and J genes are TRBV11-3 and TRBJ1-2; D perhaps matches TRBD1 (5 bases). Trimming left V 3 bases short and J 0 bases short, with 14 bases between. Germline loops: CDR1 SGHNT, CDR2 YENEEA. CDR3 size: 16 residues.

The chain combines TRBV19 with TRBJ2-6; a possible D gene is TRBD2 (6 bases). CDR1 is LNHDA, CDR2 SQIVND, per germline (reference sequence). CDR3 length: 16 amino acids. Trimming shortened V by 5 bases and J by 0 bases, and 11 bases separated the two germline ends. CDR3 sequence (DNA): TGTGCCAGTAGTCCTCGGGGAGGCTCTGGGGCCAACGTCCTGACTTTC. Its protein is CASSPRGGSGANVLTF. Combining the CDR3 with reference TRBV19 and TRBJ2-6 gives the whole variable domain DGGITQSPKYLFRKEGQNVTLSCEQNLNHDAMYWYRQDPGQGLRLIYYSQIVNDFQKGDIAEGYSVSREKKESFPLTVTSAQKNPTAFYLCASSPRGGSGANVLTFGAGSRLTVL.

This clone has more than one count but fewer than ten. This sequence joins TRBV9 and TRBJ2-1, with no clear D. V dropped 2 bases and J dropped 0 bases, with 9 bases sitting between them. Germline-derived CDR1 and CDR2 are SGDLS and YYNGEE. The CDR3 is 15 residues long. The CDR3, as DNA: TGTGCCAGCAGCGTCGACGGCAACTCCTACAATGAGCAGTTCTTC. Its protein is CASSVDGNSYNEQFF.

The chain carries TRBV28 and TRBJ2-7; D uncertain. Germline CDR1 reads MDHEN; CDR2 reads SYDVKM. Trimming removed 6 bases at V and 3 bases at J, with 9 bases between. The CDR3 is 12 residues long. DNA for the CDR3: TGTGCCAGCAGACGAACGATCTACGAGCAGTACTTC. This gives the protein CASRRTIYEQYF.

This clone is categorized as medium-sized. A junction end diverges from the germline sequence, so it may reflect a read error. The V gene is TRBV11-3, the J gene TRBJ2-7; 8 positions agree with TRBD2. Germline lookup yields CDR1 SGHNT and CDR2 YENEEA. The CDR3 has 15 amino acids. CDR3 coding DNA: TGTGCCAGCAGCTTACGGGAGGGCCTCGTCTACGAACAGTACTTC. Translating gives CASSLREGLVYEQYF.